One sample yielded the 20 T cell receptor beta chains listed below, sequenced in a study of blood T cell repertoires in COVID-19. The assay was immunoSEQ multiplex PCR, and TCRdb's table has in-frame clones only and misses some. The data show 62,000 or so clones, under 80% seen once. Material: peripheral blood. The receptors come from a human donor in a cohort sampled during active COVID-19.

V usage is TRBV6-5 and J usage is TRBJ2-3; 7 bases fit TRBD1. V was pared by 7 bases and J by 2 bases, with 9 bases of the junction left unmatched. The CDR3 extends over 15 amino acids. Germline values: CDR1 MNHEY, CDR2 SVGAGI. The CDR3 DNA follows: TGTGCCAGCAAAACGACAGGGATAAACACAGATACGCAGTATTTT. It encodes CASKTTGINTDTQYF.

The chain is built from TRBV5-1 and TRBJ1-3; possible D gene TRBD1, 6 bases. Germline V gives CDR1 SGHRS, CDR2 YFSETQ. This CDR3 comprises 16 residues. Trimming cost V 4 bases and J 4 bases, with 18 bases left between them. CDR3 sequence: CASSRDRLGVGNTIYF. Here the CDR3 DNA reads TGCGCCAGCAGCAGAGACAGGCTGGGCGTCGGAAACACCATATATTTT.

The chain is built from TRBV19 and TRBJ1-3, with 7 bases identical to TRBD1. Germline CDR1 and CDR2: LNHDA and SQIVND (reference sequence). This CDR3 contains 14 residues. Unmatched junction bases numbered 3, after V lost 4 bases and J lost 3 bases. This chain's CDR3 is CASSTDRDGNTIYF. The CDR3 bases are TGTGCCAGTAGTACCGACAGGGATGGAAACACCATATATTTT.

CDR3 DNA sequence: TGTGCCTGGAGCGGCCTAGCGGGGTGGAGAGGTACGCAGTATTTT. It encodes CAWSGLAGWRGTQYF. V usage is TRBV30 and J usage is TRBJ2-3; 9 bases are a match to TRBD2. J was trimmed by 8 bases and V by 3 bases; bases with no gene match: 12. Germline loops: CDR1 GTSNPN, CDR2 SVGIG (reference sequence). The CDR3 is 15 residues long.

This clone showed up just once. V gene TRBV5-6 combines with J gene TRBJ1-6; D is possibly TRBD1 (6 bases). V shed 3 bases and J shed 5 bases, with 18 bases lying between them. The CDR3 extends over 17 amino acids. The germline V gene has CDR1 SGHDT and CDR2 YYEEEE. CDR3 DNA sequence: TGTGCCAGCAGCTACCTAGAGAACAGGGTTAATAATTCACCCCTCCACTTT. It specifies CASSYLENRVNNSPLHF.

This clone was recorded once. V usage is TRBV2 and J usage is TRBJ2-6; D is perhaps TRBD2 (5 bases). Per the germline V gene, CDR1 is SNHLY and CDR2 is FYNNEI. This CDR3 region has 15 residues. V was shortened by 7 bases and J by 0 bases, with 10 bases between the two germline ends. The CDR3 region has the DNA TGTGCCAGCAACGAGGGAGACTCTGGGGCCAACGTCCTGACTTTC. The encoded protein is CASNEGDSGANVLTF.

The chain recombines TRBV30 with TRBJ2-5; D is uncertain. V lost 1 base, J lost 4 bases, and 16 bases lay in between. Germline assignment: CDR1 GTSNPN and CDR2 SVGIG (reference sequence). The CDR3 runs to 15 residues. The CDR3 here is CAWSGVTQMAETQYF. For the CDR3, the DNA is TGTGCCTGGAGTGGCGTTACACAGATGGCAGAGACCCAGTACTTC.

This chain connects TRBV15 to TRBJ1-5, with a weak D call TRBD1 (5 bases). The CDR3 is 16 amino acids. CDR1 and CDR2 (germline): LNHNV, YYDKDF (reference sequence). Trimming took 3 bases from V and 2 from J, leaving 14 bases between them. The CDR3 sequence: CATSRARAGGNQPQHF. Written as DNA, the CDR3 is TGTGCCACCAGCAGGGCCAGAGCGGGGGGCAATCAGCCCCAGCATTTT. Filled out from reference TRBV15 and TRBJ1-5, the complete variable domain reads DAMVIQNPRYQVTQFGKPVTLSCSQTLNHNVMYWYQQKSSQAPKLLFHYYDKDFNNEADTPDNFQSRRPNTSFCFLDIRSPGLGDTAMYLCATSRARAGGNQPQHFGDGTRLSIL.

This clone was picked up one time. V and J are TRBV28 and TRBJ2-1; 10 bases line up with TRBD2. The CDR3 has 14 amino acids. Germline CDR1 is MDHEN and CDR2 is SYDVKM. Trimming at V came to 10 bases and at J to 9 bases, leaving 12 bases not matched to a gene. The CDR3 DNA follows: TGTGCCACCGCCCGGCTAGCGGGGGCAGGTGAGCAGTTCTTC. Its protein is CATARLAGAGEQFF.

This rearrangement joins TRBV6-5 to TRBJ2-2; 8 bases match TRBD1. The germline CDR1 and CDR2 sequences are MNHEY and SVGAGI. V shed 6 bases, J shed 7 bases, and the junction held 10 bases outside the gene matches. CDR3 length: 15 residues. This chain's CDR3 is CASSRTQGAGGELFF. Here the CDR3 DNA reads TGTGCCAGCAGCAGAACCCAGGGGGCCGGCGGGGAGCTGTTTTTT.

J is TRBJ2-2 and V is TRBV12-5; 8 bases match TRBD1. The trim removed 0 bases at V and 7 bases at J, leaving 4 bases unmatched. The CDR3 consists of 15 residues. Germline V gene sequence: CDR1 LGHNT, CDR2 FRNRAP. Here the CDR3 DNA reads TGTGCTAGTGGTTTGGTGCAGGGGGCTGTCGGGGAGCTGTTTTTT. Translating gives CASGLVQGAVGELFF.

This chain links TRBV10-3 with TRBJ2-7; the match to TRBD1 covers 9 bases. CDR3 length equals 14 residues. The trim removed 4 bases at V and 2 bases at J, leaving 3 bases unmatched. The germline V gene has CDR1 ENHRY and CDR2 SYGVKD. The DNA for the CDR3 is TGTGCCATCAGTGTAGGGACAGGGACCTACGAGCAGTACTTC. Residues: CAISVGTGTYEQYF.

This chain connects TRBV30 to TRBJ2-3; 8 bases match TRBD2. The CDR3 spans 15 residues. V gave up 0 bases and J gave up 1 base; unmatched junction bases: 3. Germline values: CDR1 GTSNPN, CDR2 SVGIG (reference sequence). CDR3 residues: CAWSVRSGGTDTQYF. The CDR3 DNA is TGTGCCTGGAGTGTACGTAGCGGGGGCACAGATACGCAGTATTTT. The full variable domain, its missing parts supplied by reference TRBV30 and TRBJ2-3, is SQTIHQWPATLVQPVGSPLSLECTVEGTSNPNLYWYRQAAGRGLQLLFYSVGIGQISSEVPQNLSASRPQDRQFILSSKKLLLSDSGFYLCAWSVRSGGTDTQYFGPGTRLTVL.

The V and J genes are TRBV11-3 and TRBJ1-2, with 9 bases identical to TRBD1. Unmatched junction bases numbered 20, after V lost 5 bases and J lost 7 bases. The germline CDR1 and CDR2 sequences are SGHNT and YENEEA. There are 18 residues in the CDR3. The CDR3 loop reads CASSRTGGGKAGTAGYTF. The DNA for the CDR3 is TGTGCCAGCAGCCGCACAGGGGGCGGCAAAGCGGGCACTGCTGGCTACACCTTC.

The chain recombines TRBV11-3 with TRBJ1-1, with 7 bases that match TRBD1. The length of the CDR3 is 15 residues. The germline V gene encodes CDR1 SGHNT and CDR2 YENEEA. Trimming cost V 5 bases and J 3 bases; bases outside gene matches: 9. CDR3 in amino acids: CASSNGQERDTEAFF. The CDR3 nucleotides are TGTGCCAGCAGCAACGGACAGGAGCGGGACACTGAAGCTTTCTTT.

This clone was recorded once. The rearrangement uses TRBV18 and TRBJ2-7; D gene uncertain. The CDR3 has 14 amino acids. CDR1 is KGHSH, CDR2 LQKENI, per germline. The V end was cut by 6 bases, the J end by 3 bases, with 15 bases between. In DNA form, the CDR3 reads TGTGCCAGCTCCTATAACGAAATTAACTACGAGCAGTACTTC. This encodes CASSYNEINYEQYF.

The chain has TRBV25-1 and TRBJ2-7, with TRBD1 matching 7 bases. V lost 4 bases to trimming and J lost 5 bases; unmatched junction nucleotides: 8. The CDR3 is made up of 14 amino acids. Germline loops: CDR1 MGHDK, CDR2 SYGVNS. CDR3 DNA sequence: TGTGCCAGCAGTGTAAACAGGGGAAGGGACGAGCAGTACTTC. It yields the protein CASSVNRGRDEQYF.

The chain carries TRBV4-2 and TRBJ1-5; the D gene is possibly TRBD1 (5 bases). The germline V gene encodes CDR1 LGHNA and CDR2 YNFKEQ. V was pared by 6 bases and J by 3 bases, with 9 bases between. The CDR3 covers 13 residues. In DNA form, the CDR3 reads TGTGCCAGCAGTGGGGGGAACAATCAGCCCCAGCATTTT. Translation: CASSGGNNQPQHF.

V is TRBV7-2 and J is TRBJ1-3, with D perhaps matching TRBD1 (6 bases). Germline V gives CDR1 SGHTA, CDR2 FQGNSA. V was trimmed by 5 bases and J by 4 bases, leaving 9 bases between them. The CDR3 contains 13 residues. DNA for the CDR3: TGTGCCAGCAGCCGCGGACAGGGAAACACCATATATTTT. As protein: CASSRGQGNTIYF.

This clone was recorded only once. This chain uses TRBV30 with TRBJ2-2; D might be TRBD1 (6 bases). Germline V gene lookup returns CDR1 GTSNPN and CDR2 SVGIG (reference sequence). The CDR3 is 15 residues long. V was pared by 4 bases and J by 5 bases, with 17 bases between. Here the CDR3 DNA reads TGTGCCTGGACGGGACAATTGGTAAAGACCGGGGAGCTGTTTTTT. Residues: CAWTGQLVKTGELFF.